What follows is one T cell receptor beta chain and its context. Its target is not known. The data were taken from a study of cytomegalovirus exposure and HLA in healthy donors. General study findings and limits: About 87% or about 30% of the time was how often most TCR beta V segments were productive, according to an earlier analysis.

Trimming removed 4 bases at V and 4 bases at J, with 8 bases between. The CDR3 is 14 amino acids. Germline V lookup: CDR1 LGHNA, CDR2 YSLEER. The PCR had 60 Vbeta and 13 Jbeta primers. Some clones are missing from TCRdb's copy, which holds only in-frame ones; the method was immunoSEQ multiplex PCR. The sample includes 120,000 to 150,000 clones, around four fifths of them seen just once. The sequencing input was PBMCs. V gene TRBV4-3 combines with J gene TRBJ2-6; no firm D call. This receptor was taken from a male donor in good health and CMV-seronegative. CDR3 region: CASSPTQGANVLTF. The CDR3 coding sequence is TGCGCCAGCAGCCCGACACAGGGGGCCAACGTCCTGACTTTC.